Presented here are 26 T cell receptor beta chains from one specimen sequenced in a study of STAT5B mutations in CD4+ large granular lymphocyte leukemia. Some clones are missing from TCRdb's copy, which holds only in-frame ones; the method was immunoSEQ multiplex PCR. The data contain tens of thousands of clones, about four fifths of them singletons. Sequenced input: CD4+ T cells from blood buffy coats. The source of these receptors is a human donor in good health.

The rearrangement links TRBV9 to TRBJ2-5, with TRBD2 matching over 10 bases. The CDR3 is made up of 15 amino acids. CDR1 SGDLS and CDR2 YYNGEE come from the germline V gene. V shed 0 bases and J 1 base; nucleotides not matched to a gene: 0. CDR3 sequence reads: CASSVERGGQETQYF. In DNA form, the CDR3 reads TGTGCCAGCAGCGTAGAGCGGGGGGGCCAAGAGACCCAGTACTTC.

The genes are TRBV7-9 and TRBJ1-1; D may be TRBD1 (6 bases). V lost 5 bases and J 4 bases, leaving 17 bases between the germline ends. CDR3 length equals 15 residues. CDR1 SEHNR and CDR2 FQNEAQ come from the germline V gene (reference sequence). CDR3 loop: CASSKGGGMGTEAFF. CDR3 bases: TGTGCCAGCAGCAAGGGGGGGGGAATGGGCACTGAAGCTTTCTTT.

The V call is TRBV4-3, the J call TRBJ2-7; maybe TRBD2 (6 bases). There are 14 residues in the CDR3. The germline CDR1 and CDR2 sequences are LGHNA and YSLEER. V was trimmed by 1 base and J by 6 bases, leaving 13 bases between them. CDR3: CASSQVAGPREQYF. The DNA for the CDR3 is TGCGCCAGCAGCCAAGTCGCGGGGCCCCGCGAGCAGTACTTC.

The CDR3 region is CASSFAQKGQNEQYF. CDR3 DNA: TGTGCCAGCAGTTTCGCACAGAAGGGACAGAACGAGCAGTACTTC. The chain employs TRBV28 and TRBJ2-7, with 7 nucleotides matching TRBD1. After removal of 3 bases from V and 5 bases from J, the junction contained 10 bases not matched to a gene. The CDR3 consists of 15 residues. Germline CDR1 MDHEN, CDR2 SYDVKM.

The chain links TRBV30 to TRBJ1-2, with no clear D. The CDR3 contains 15 residues. The V gene's germline CDR1 is GTSNPN and CDR2 SVGIG (reference sequence). Trimming cost V 0 bases and J 3 bases, with 14 bases left between them. The CDR3 bases are TGTGCCTGGAGTGTCCGGGATTTTAGGGACTATGGCTACACCTTC. This translates into CAWSVRDFRDYGYTF.

This clone was observed a handful of times. The chain couples TRBV7-2 to TRBJ2-1; TRBD2 might be the D (5 bases). Trimming stripped 3 bases from V and 8 bases from J, with 11 bases between. CDR1 and CDR2 (germline): SGHTA, FQGNSA. CDR3 size: 13 residues. DNA of the CDR3: TGTGCCAGCAGCTTTGGGCCCGGGGATGAGCAGTTCTTC. This gives the protein CASSFGPGDEQFF.

This chain uses TRBV2 with TRBJ1-2, with a weak D call TRBD1 (6 bases). Trimming cost V 6 bases and J 13 bases, with 15 bases left between them. Germline assignment: CDR1 SNHLY and CDR2 FYNNEI. The CDR3 runs 11 residues. CDR3 DNA: TGTGCCAGCAGATTAAACAGGGTTCTCACCTTC. As protein: CASRLNRVLTF.

The chain combines TRBV6-1 with TRBJ2-5, with D perhaps TRBD1 or TRBD2 (7 bases each). The CDR3 length is 15 residues. The V and J ends lost 3 bases and 5 bases respectively, with 16 bases between them. CDR1 is MNHNS, CDR2 SASEGT, per germline. CDR3 sequence reads: CASSDPQGGGETQYF. The CDR3 bases are TGTGCCAGCAGTGACCCCCAGGGGGGGGGTGAGACCCAGTACTTC.

The chain has TRBV6-1 and TRBJ1-5; possibly TRBD1 for D (5 bases). The CDR3 length is 14 residues. Trimming removed 10 bases from V and 9 bases from J, with 22 bases in between. Germline lookup yields CDR1 MNHNS and CDR2 SASEGT. In DNA, the CDR3 is TGTGCCACCCTATGGGACGTGTCCGGGTGGCCCCAGCATTTT. It encodes CATLWDVSGWPQHF.

The chain uses TRBV27 and TRBJ1-1; D is possibly TRBD1 (6 bases). Trimming stripped 2 bases from V and 1 base from J, with 14 bases between. From germline, CDR1 is MNHEY and CDR2 SMNVEV (reference sequence). The CDR3 length is 16 residues. CDR3 region: CASSLRTGTRNTEAFF. The DNA for the CDR3 is TGTGCCAGCAGTTTACGGACCGGGACACGGAACACTGAAGCTTTCTTT.

This clone was seen once. CDR3 residues: CASSDTGEGDTEAFF. The CDR3 bases are TGTGCCAGCAGCGATACAGGGGAAGGGGACACTGAAGCTTTCTTT. V usage is TRBV5-4 and J usage is TRBJ1-1, with TRBD1 matching 7 bases. V shed 4 bases and J 3 bases; nucleotides not matched to a gene: 9. Germline CDR1 and CDR2: SGHNT and YYREEE (reference sequence). This CDR3 has 15 amino acids.

This chain uses TRBV19 with TRBJ2-2; no definite D call. The V end lost 5 bases, the J end lost 1 base, and 5 bases lay between the germline ends. Looked up from germline, CDR1 is LNHDA and CDR2 is SQIVND (reference sequence). The CDR3 covers 13 residues. CDR3 sequence: CASSSRNTGELFF. The CDR3 region has the DNA TGTGCCAGTAGTTCGAGGAACACCGGGGAGCTGTTTTTT.

The chain combines TRBV2 with TRBJ2-5; D is perhaps TRBD1 (6 bases). The CDR3 has 12 residues. Trimming shortened V by 6 bases and J by 4 bases, and 9 bases separated the two germline ends. Germline V gene sequence: CDR1 SNHLY, CDR2 FYNNEI. CDR3 coding DNA: TGTGCCAGCAGACAAGGGGGAGAGACCCAGTACTTC. Its translation: CASRQGGETQYF.

The rearrangement links TRBV18 to TRBJ1-5; the D is unclear. Trimming left V 3 bases short and J 2 bases short, with 14 bases between. The V gene's germline CDR1 is KGHSH and CDR2 LQKENI. The CDR3 is 16 residues long. CDR3 sequence reads: CASSPSGRWGNQPQHF. The CDR3 nucleotides are TGTGCCAGCTCACCTTCCGGGCGGTGGGGCAATCAGCCCCAGCATTTT.

This chain's CDR3 is CASSLYTIGTGPYNEQFF. The CDR3 DNA sequence: TGTGCCAGCAGCTTATACACCATCGGGACAGGGCCCTACAATGAGCAGTTCTTC. The chain couples TRBV5-5 to TRBJ2-1, with 9 nucleotides matching TRBD1. Germline CDR1 reads SGHKS; CDR2 reads YYEKEE (reference sequence). The V and J ends lost 2 bases and 2 bases, in that order; junction bases with no gene match: 11. The CDR3 is 18 residues long.

In this sample, this clone turned up once. V and J are TRBV7-6 and TRBJ2-7; TRBD1 aligns across 9 bases. The CDR3 runs to 15 residues. In germline, CDR1 is SGHVS, CDR2 FNYEAQ. V shed 2 bases and J 2 bases; nucleotides not matched to a gene: 4. CDR3 amino acids: CASSLKTGGTYEQYF. CDR3 DNA: TGTGCCAGCAGCTTAAAGACAGGGGGTACCTACGAGCAGTACTTC.

This clone is medium-sized (0.01 to 0.1%) within its sample. V gene TRBV10-3 combines with J gene TRBJ2-2, with 7 bases lining up with TRBD2. Losses at the gene ends were 7 bases for V and 1 base for J; bases not matched to a gene: 6. The germline CDR1 and CDR2 sequences are ENHRY and SYGVKD. The CDR3 has 15 residues. CDR3 protein: CAIKDSGLNTGELFF. CDR3 in DNA: TGTGCCATCAAAGATAGCGGGCTGAACACCGGGGAGCTGTTTTTT.

Here the CDR3 reads CASNRLAGGVGELFF. In DNA, the CDR3 is TGTGCCAGCAACAGACTAGCGGGAGGGGTCGGGGAGCTGTTTTTT. V is TRBV11-3 and J is TRBJ2-2, with 14 nucleotides matching TRBD2. The junction had 5 bases not matched to a gene; V was cut back by 7 bases and J by 7 bases. Germline V lookup: CDR1 SGHNT, CDR2 YENEEA. The CDR3 runs 15 residues.

The chain combines TRBV6-1 with TRBJ2-5; 7 bases align to TRBD1. With V trimmed by 6 bases and J by 4 bases, 8 bases remained unmatched. CDR1 is MNHNS, CDR2 SASEGT, per germline. This CDR3 comprises 14 residues. CDR3 protein: CASSLSGGRETQYF. For the CDR3, the DNA is TGTGCCAGCAGCCTATCAGGGGGACGAGAGACCCAGTACTTC.

J is TRBJ2-2 and V is TRBV2, with D maybe TRBD2 (5 bases). CDR1 SNHLY and CDR2 FYNNEI come from the germline V gene. There are 11 residues in the CDR3. The V end lost 8 bases, the J end lost 8 bases, and 9 bases lay between the germline ends. CDR3 residues: CASAREGELFF. CDR3 sequence (DNA): TGTGCCAGCGCTAGGGAGGGGGAGCTGTTTTTT.

This clone was seen only a few times. The V call is TRBV11-2, the J call TRBJ1-6; 7 nucleotides line up with TRBD1. The J segment lost 14 bases and the V segment lost 6 bases, leaving 16 bases of the junction unmatched. Germline V gives CDR1 SGHAT, CDR2 FQNNGV. CDR3 length equals 15 residues. The CDR3 region is CASRGARDSPFTLHF. CDR3 DNA: TGTGCCAGCAGAGGTGCCCGGGACAGCCCTTTCACCCTCCACTTT.

The chain recombines TRBV29-1 with TRBJ2-3, with 8 nucleotides matching TRBD1. Germline values: CDR1 SQVTM, CDR2 ANQGSEA. The trim removed 6 bases at V and 0 bases at J, leaving 8 bases unmatched. The CDR3 has 15 residues. The chain's CDR3 is CSVRGQGSSTDTQYF. In DNA, the CDR3 is TGCAGCGTCCGAGGACAGGGAAGTAGCACAGATACGCAGTATTTT.

The chain has TRBV7-2 and TRBJ1-2; D uncertain. Trimming pared 3 bases from V and 8 bases from J, leaving 16 bases between. The CDR3 is 14 amino acids. Germline V gives CDR1 SGHTA, CDR2 FQGNSA. The CDR3 DNA sequence: TGTGCCAGCAGCTTGGGTGATGGGCAGCAAGGCTACACCTTC. Protein: CASSLGDGQQGYTF.

V and J are TRBV6-6 and TRBJ1-6; perhaps TRBD1 as D (6 bases). Germline V gene lookup returns CDR1 MNHNY and CDR2 SVGAGI (reference sequence). CDR3 length: 15 residues. Trimming removed 4 bases at V and 7 bases at J, with 14 bases between. The CDR3 nucleotides are TGTGCCAGCAGTTTTTACGGAGGGGGAAATTCACCCCTCCACTTT. The encoded protein is CASSFYGGGNSPLHF.

The rearrangement joins TRBV5-1 to TRBJ1-2; D remains unclear. The V and J ends lost 8 bases and 0 bases respectively, with 11 bases between them. CDR1 and CDR2 from the germline V gene are SGHRS and YFSETQ. This CDR3 spans 13 amino acids. The CDR3 region has the DNA TGCGCCAGTCACCCGGGGTCTAACTATGGCTACACCTTC. Protein: CASHPGSNYGYTF. Supplemented by reference TRBV5-1 and TRBJ1-2, the full variable domain reads KAGVTQTPRYLIKTRGQQVTLSCSPISGHRSVSWYQQTPGQGLQFLFEYFSETQRNKGNFPGRFSGRQFSNSRSEMNVSTLELGDSALYLCASHPGSNYGYTFGSGTRLTVV.

The chain is built from TRBV28 and TRBJ2-1, with 11 bases fitting TRBD2. The germline V gene encodes CDR1 MDHEN and CDR2 SYDVKM. V lost 5 bases to trimming and J lost 2 bases; unmatched junction nucleotides: 8. This CDR3 is 17 amino acids long. The DNA of the CDR3 is TGTGCCAGCAGTGGACCGGGACTAGCGGACGCCTACAATGAGCAGTTCTTC. This codes for CASSGPGLADAYNEQFF.